This T cell receptor beta chain was identified in a study of T cell clusters in autoimmune cytopenias. This clonotype is called large based on its frequency. Tens of thousands of genome equivalents of blood DNA were amplified for TRB. Multiplex touch-down PCR amplified TRB using TRB-A and TRB-B pools in one tube. TCRdb derives one entry per CDR3 protein from the multiplex PCR reads, leaving out DNA. The table counts about 4,300 distinct CDR3 sequences; around 21% lies in the top ten. Germline loops: CDR1 SQVTM, CDR2 ANQGSEA. The CDR3 is 14 residues long. Sequencing was done on a sample of peripheral blood. This sequence originates from a human donor with an autoimmune cytopenia or autoimmune hepatitis (not recorded which). This chain joins TRBV29-1 and TRBJ2-1; TCRdb's D call, TRBD1, is unchecked because there is no DNA. The CDR3 spells CSVNGGQGLDEQFF.